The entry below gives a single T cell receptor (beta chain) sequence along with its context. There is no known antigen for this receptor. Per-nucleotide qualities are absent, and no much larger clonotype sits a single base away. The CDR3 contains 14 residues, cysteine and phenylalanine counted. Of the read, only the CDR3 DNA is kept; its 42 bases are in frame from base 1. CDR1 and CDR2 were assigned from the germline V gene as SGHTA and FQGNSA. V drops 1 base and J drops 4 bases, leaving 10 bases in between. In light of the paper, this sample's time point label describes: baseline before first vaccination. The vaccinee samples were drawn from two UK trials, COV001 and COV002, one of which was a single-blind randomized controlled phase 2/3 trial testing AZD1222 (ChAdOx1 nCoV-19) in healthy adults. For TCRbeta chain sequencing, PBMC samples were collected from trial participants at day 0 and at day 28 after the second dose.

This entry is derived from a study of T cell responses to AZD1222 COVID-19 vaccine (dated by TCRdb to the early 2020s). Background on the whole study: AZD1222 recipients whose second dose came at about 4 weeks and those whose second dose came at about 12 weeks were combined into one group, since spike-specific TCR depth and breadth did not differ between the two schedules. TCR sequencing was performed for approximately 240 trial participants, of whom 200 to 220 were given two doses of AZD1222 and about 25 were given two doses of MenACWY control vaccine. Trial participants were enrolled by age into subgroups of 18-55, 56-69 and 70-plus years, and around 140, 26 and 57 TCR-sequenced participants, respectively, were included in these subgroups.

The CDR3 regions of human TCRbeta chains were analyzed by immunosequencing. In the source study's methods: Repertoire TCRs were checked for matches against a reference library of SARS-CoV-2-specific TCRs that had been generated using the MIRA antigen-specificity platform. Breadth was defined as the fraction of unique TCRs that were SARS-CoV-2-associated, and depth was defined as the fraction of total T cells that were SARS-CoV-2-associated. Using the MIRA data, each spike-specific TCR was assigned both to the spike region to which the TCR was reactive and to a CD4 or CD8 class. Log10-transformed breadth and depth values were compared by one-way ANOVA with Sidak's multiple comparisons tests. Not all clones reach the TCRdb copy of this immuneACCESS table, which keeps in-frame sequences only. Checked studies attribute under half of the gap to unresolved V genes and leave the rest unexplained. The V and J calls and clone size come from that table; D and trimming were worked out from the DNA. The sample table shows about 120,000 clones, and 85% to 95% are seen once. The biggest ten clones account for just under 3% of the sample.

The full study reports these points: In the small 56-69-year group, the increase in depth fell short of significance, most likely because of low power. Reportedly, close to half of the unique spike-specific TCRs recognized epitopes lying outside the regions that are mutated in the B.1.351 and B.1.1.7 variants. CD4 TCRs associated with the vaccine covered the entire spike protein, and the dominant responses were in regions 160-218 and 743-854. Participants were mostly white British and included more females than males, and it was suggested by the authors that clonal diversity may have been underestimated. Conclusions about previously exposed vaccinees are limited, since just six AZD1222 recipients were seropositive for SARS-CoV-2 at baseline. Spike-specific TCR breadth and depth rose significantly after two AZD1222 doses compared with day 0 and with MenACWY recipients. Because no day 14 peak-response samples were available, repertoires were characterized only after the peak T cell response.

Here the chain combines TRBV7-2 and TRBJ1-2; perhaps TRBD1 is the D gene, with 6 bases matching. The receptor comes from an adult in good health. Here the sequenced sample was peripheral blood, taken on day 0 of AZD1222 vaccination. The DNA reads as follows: TGTGCCAGCAGCTTAGGGGGGCTGAGCTATGGCTACACCTTC. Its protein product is CASSLGGLSYGYTF.